Following are 4 T cell receptor beta chains from one sample sequenced in a study of blood T cell repertoires in COVID-19. Method: immunoSEQ multiplex PCR; TCRdb's copy keeps in-frame clones and lacks some. The table includes fewer than 80,000 clones, roughly nine tenths detected once. Sequencing used peripheral blood. The receptors originated from an elderly woman with active or convalescent COVID-19.

The chain combines TRBV5-1 with TRBJ2-5, with 7 nucleotides matching TRBD1. V shed 4 bases, J shed 2 bases, and the junction held 2 bases outside the gene matches. Germline V gene data show CDR1 as SGHRS and CDR2 as YFSETQ. The CDR3 runs to 13 residues. This chain's CDR3 is CASSPGQQETQYF. In DNA form, the CDR3 reads TGCGCCAGCAGCCCGGGACAGCAAGAGACCCAGTACTTC. Variable domain in full (rest from reference TRBV5-1 and TRBJ2-5): KAGVTQTPRYLIKTRGQQVTLSCSPISGHRSVSWYQQTPGQGLQFLFEYFSETQRNKGNFPGRFSGRQFSNSRSEMNVSTLELGDSALYLCASSPGQQETQYFGPGTRLLVL.

This clone was seen only once. V and J are TRBV28 and TRBJ1-3; 7 bases are shared with TRBD1. J lost 2 bases, V lost 5 bases, and 9 bases had no gene match. Germline CDR1 is MDHEN and CDR2 is SYDVKM. The CDR3 consists of 16 residues. The CDR3 DNA follows: TGTGCCAGCAGTACTACAGGGGTTTCACCTGGAAACACCATATATTTT. It yields the protein CASSTTGVSPGNTIYF.

This clone occurred once. This chain uses TRBV27 with TRBJ1-6; TRBD1 aligns across 10 bases. The germline V gene encodes CDR1 MNHEY and CDR2 SMNVEV (reference sequence). V gave up 5 bases and J gave up 7 bases; unmatched junction bases: 5. The CDR3 has 15 amino acids. CDR3 sequence reads: CASSTGQGGNSPLHF. CDR3 DNA sequence: TGTGCCAGCAGTACAGGACAGGGGGGAAATTCACCCCTCCACTTT.

V is TRBV25-1 and J is TRBJ1-2; no clear D. Germline loops: CDR1 MGHDK, CDR2 SYGVNS. Trimming removed 4 bases from V and 7 bases from J, with 7 bases in between. This CDR3 spans 11 amino acids. The CDR3 sequence is CASSGPSGYTF. CDR3 in DNA: TGTGCCAGCAGTGGTCCTTCTGGCTACACCTTC.